The clone carrying this T cell receptor beta chain has only one observation. Its target is not known. The germline CDR1 and CDR2 sequences are SQVTM and ANQGSEA. Trimming took 5 bases from V and 3 from J; bases not matched to a gene: 11. This CDR3 contains 16 residues. With 60 Vbeta and 13 Jbeta primers, the PCR was carried out. Generated by immunoSEQ multiplex PCR, the TCRdb table keeps only in-frame clones and is missing some. The data contain 150,000 to 170,000 clones, more than 60% of them singletons. This entry comes from a study of cytomegalovirus exposure and HLA in healthy donors. Study overall: One earlier analysis, a look at about 179 million T cells, found 117 million unique TCR beta sequences.

Study observations and caveats: Rare sequences made up most TCRs, while some public TCRs were found in many donors. Later analysis demonstrated an association between a missense DCLRE1C variant and TCR beta V- and J-gene trimming. Earlier analysis found most TCR beta V segments productive about 87% or about 30% of the time.

Sequenced input: PBMCs. The clonotype comes from a woman aged 40 to 49 in good health and CMV-seronegative. This sequence joins TRBV29-1 and TRBJ2-1; 9 bases match TRBD2. The CDR3 spells CSVIYSGRRRYNEQFF. The CDR3 DNA reads as TGCAGCGTTATCTATAGCGGGAGACGGCGCTACAATGAGCAGTTCTTC.